A selection of T cell receptor beta chains follows, all from one sample in a study of metastatic and nonmetastatic thyroid tumors. Using MiXCR, TCRdb re-called clones from the PCR reads. Among about 16,000 clones listed, approximately 23% were seen once. The sequenced sample was adjacent normal tissue. Receptors originate from a female donor with papillary thyroid cancer or a benign thyroid nodule (not recorded which). Some clones in this sample may be carry-over from other donors' samples. Both conserved end residues are trimmed from each CDR3.

j_gene | v_gene | CDR3aa
TRBJ1-2 | TRBV6-2/TRBV6-3 | ASRTRTAYGYT
TRBJ2-3 | TRBV7-2 | ASSRDYLSTDTQY
TRBJ2-2 | TRBV16 | ASRPQGLAETGELF
TRBJ1-5 | TRBV2 | ASSGRGQGASQPQH
TRBJ2-7 | TRBV12-3/TRBV12-4 | ASSSSSGEQH
TRBJ2-2 | TRBV30 | AWSLRGSDTGELF
TRBJ2-1 | TRBV24-1 | ATSDRLSSYNEQF
TRBJ2-7 | TRBV5-1 | ASSLLSGPTYEQY
TRBJ1-5 | TRBV6-1 | AIPGEPQH
TRBJ2-2 | TRBV7-3 | ASSLNPPGLGGTGELF
TRBJ2-6 | TRBV20-1 | SGIDREFGANVLT
TRBJ2-7 | TRBV19 | ASSPVEGREYEQY
TRBJ2-1 | TRBV28 | ASSLGGREDEQF
TRBJ1-4 | TRBV28 | ASCLPGGLGKLF
TRBJ2-7 | TRBV14 | ASSPGTGYEQY
TRBJ2-3 | TRBV2 | ASRDGQGVDTQY
TRBJ1-2 | TRBV4-1 | ASSQPPGHTNGYT
TRBJ2-7 | TRBV5-1 | ASSVPDRSSYEQY
TRBJ1-1 | TRBV24-1 | ATSGAGASDTEAF
TRBJ2-7 | TRBV19 | ASSIRPGTSGTHAYEQY
TRBJ1-5 | TRBV12-3/TRBV12-4 | ASKAWGLGSNQPQH
TRBJ1-1 | TRBV6-1 | ASRRALQDNTEAF
TRBJ2-1 | TRBV5-1 | ASSDPSGYNEQF